These T cell receptor beta chains were read from a single sample in a study of blood T cell repertoires in COVID-19. Sequenced by immunoSEQ multiplex PCR; TCRdb stores in-frame clones only, minus some. The table includes 200,000 to 250,000 clones, about 83% detected once. Input material: peripheral blood. Every receptor here comes from a woman aged 25-40 years with COVID-19, enrolled during active disease. CDR3s leave out the opening cysteine and the closing phenylalanine or tryptophan. D genes are given only for firm matches.

cdr3_aa v_call d_call j_call
ASSVEEYNEQF TRBV9 . TRBJ2-1
ASSRIPGQGYNEQF TRBV6-4 TRBD1 TRBJ2-1
ASSHGGVGYT TRBV28 . TRBJ1-2
ASSLILTHRGPETQY TRBV6-2/TRBV6-3 TRBD1 TRBJ2-5
ASSYRRPDREDTQY TRBV13 TRBD1 TRBJ2-3
AWRGRAGYT TRBV30 . TRBJ1-2
ASSQAWVAGGYNEQF TRBV4-1 TRBD2 TRBJ2-1
ASRPTGGPYEQY TRBV6-5 TRBD1 TRBJ2-7
ASTVSGAYEQY TRBV28 TRBD2 TRBJ2-7
ASSSTPSTSGYT TRBV19 . TRBJ1-2
ASSMLVRRTDNEQF TRBV19 . TRBJ2-1
ASSLGGVDTEAF TRBV28 . TRBJ1-1
ASSLAGRYGYT TRBV12-3/TRBV12-4 . TRBJ1-2
ASSVAGSEYYEQY TRBV9 . TRBJ2-7
ATTSGGAPSSYNEQF TRBV28 TRBD2 TRBJ2-1
ASSPRRNTEAF TRBV14 . TRBJ1-1
ASSILRDSETQY TRBV19 . TRBJ2-3
ASSVAGESYEQY TRBV9 TRBD2 TRBJ2-7
ASSLSVANTGELF TRBV7-2 . TRBJ2-2
ASSPPLNYEQY TRBV13 . TRBJ2-7
SASPGEANYGYT TRBV20-1 . TRBJ1-2
ASTPVTRDTEKLF TRBV19 . TRBJ1-4
ASTPGGFQETQY TRBV5-1 . TRBJ2-5
ASSRRTGWGTDTQY TRBV6-2/TRBV6-3 TRBD1 TRBJ2-3
ASRSWGTLTHEQY TRBV19 . TRBJ2-7
ASSLVVGRTYNSPLH TRBV5-4 . TRBJ1-6
ASSRERQALNEKLF TRBV4-3 . TRBJ1-4
ASSRQGGFNQPQH TRBV19 . TRBJ1-5
AISESGQGRTEAF TRBV10-3 TRBD1 TRBJ1-1
ASSESGDTQY TRBV9 . TRBJ2-3
ASSARDSYNEQF TRBV9 TRBD1 TRBJ2-1
ASSGLDRNEQF TRBV19 TRBD1 TRBJ2-1
ASERETYNEQF TRBV2 . TRBJ2-1
ASSAETGSYEQY TRBV5-4 . TRBJ2-7
ASSSERLQETQY TRBV13 . TRBJ2-5
ASSLSQGWDIQY TRBV27 . TRBJ2-4
ASSVGDSQETQY TRBV27 TRBD1 TRBJ2-5
ASSGGTPYEQY TRBV5-6 . TRBJ2-7
ASSLGTEDGYT TRBV5-4 TRBD1 TRBJ1-2
ASSKASRARVYEQY TRBV21-1 . TRBJ2-7
ASSQVSRGEQY TRBV3-1/TRBV3-2 . TRBJ2-7
ASSEHTNGNTIY TRBV6-1 . TRBJ1-3
ASSSLAGGGTGELF TRBV5-1 TRBD2 TRBJ2-2
ASSPTITGGYLGNTIY TRBV19 TRBD1 TRBJ1-3
ASSTTPNTEAF TRBV25-1 . TRBJ1-1
ASSLRGAVNQPQH TRBV27 . TRBJ1-5
ASSLTGGQPQH TRBV4-3 . TRBJ1-5
ASSFPLGGLGEKLF TRBV28 TRBD1 TRBJ1-4